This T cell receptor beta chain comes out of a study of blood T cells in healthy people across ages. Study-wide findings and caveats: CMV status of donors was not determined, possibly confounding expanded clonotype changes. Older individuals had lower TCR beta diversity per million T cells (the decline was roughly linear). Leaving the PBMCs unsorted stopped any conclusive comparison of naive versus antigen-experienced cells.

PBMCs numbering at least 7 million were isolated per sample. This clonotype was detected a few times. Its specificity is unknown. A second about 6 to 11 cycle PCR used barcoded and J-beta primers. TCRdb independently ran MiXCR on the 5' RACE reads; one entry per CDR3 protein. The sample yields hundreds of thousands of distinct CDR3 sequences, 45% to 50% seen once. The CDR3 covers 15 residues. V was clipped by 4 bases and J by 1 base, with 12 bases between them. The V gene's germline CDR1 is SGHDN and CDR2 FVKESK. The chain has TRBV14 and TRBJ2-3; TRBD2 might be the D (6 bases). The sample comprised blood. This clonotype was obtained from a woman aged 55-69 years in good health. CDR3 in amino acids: CASSRLSGRTDTQYF. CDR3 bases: TGTGCCAGCAGCCGACTTAGCGGACGCACAGATACGCAGTATTTT.